These 16 T cell receptor beta chains were all obtained from the same sample, sequenced in a study of CD8+CD57+ T cells in acquired aplastic anemia. The use of genomic DNA as template underpinned the TCR beta VDJ and CDR3 profiling. TCRdb re-called the reads with MiXCR, one entry per CDR3 protein. In the table there are about 42,000 distinct CDR3 sequences, about 65% of which are singletons. The specimen was sorted CD4+, CD8+, or CD8+CD57+ T cells (not recorded which) from PBMCs. The receptors were gathered from a human donor in good health, serving as a control.

The chain joins TRBV7-2 to TRBJ2-5; D is uncertain. V was shortened by 5 bases and J by 6 bases, with 10 bases between the two germline ends. The CDR3 runs to 12 residues. Per germline, CDR1 SGHTA and CDR2 FQGNSA. Written as DNA, the CDR3 is TGTGCCAGCAGCCATGAGCTGAAGACCCAGTACTTC. Translation: CASSHELKTQYF.

V gene TRBV7-6 combines with J gene TRBJ2-7; D is tentatively TRBD1 or TRBD2 (6 bases each). CDR1 and CDR2 from the germline V gene are SGHVS and FNYEAQ. The CDR3 covers 15 residues. V was pared by 5 bases and J by 6 bases, with 20 bases between. CDR3 protein: CASSLGSKGDSEQYF. CDR3 nucleotides: TGTGCCAGCAGCCTTGGGAGCAAGGGGGACTCCGAGCAGTACTTC.

The rearrangement joins TRBV6-4 to TRBJ1-6, with unresolved D. The CDR3 consists of 14 residues. V shed 2 bases and J shed 0 bases, with 2 bases lying between them. Germline CDR1 reads MRHNA; CDR2 reads SNTAGT. The CDR3 loop is CASSDGSYNSPLHF. CDR3 nucleotide sequence: TGTGCCAGCAGTGACGGCTCCTATAATTCACCCCTCCACTTT.

This sequence joins TRBV19 and TRBJ2-7; TRBD1 is a possible D gene (6 bases). Germline values: CDR1 LNHDA, CDR2 SQIVND (reference sequence). The CDR3 consists of 15 residues. The V end was cut by 7 bases, the J end by 0 bases, with 16 bases between. This chain's CDR3 is CASMGAQGPSYEQYF. The CDR3 DNA reads TGTGCCAGTATGGGGGCCCAGGGCCCCTCCTACGAGCAGTACTTC. The full variable domain, with the rest looked up from reference TRBV19 and TRBJ2-7, is DGGITQSPKYLFRKEGQNVTLSCEQNLNHDAMYWYRQDPGQGLRLIYYSQIVNDFQKGDIAEGYSVSREKKESFPLTVTSAQKNPTAFYLCASMGAQGPSYEQYFGPGTRLTVT.

The chain is built from TRBV12-3 or TRBV12-4 and TRBJ2-5; 8 nucleotides line up with TRBD2. J lost 5 bases, V lost 5 bases, and 1 base had no gene match. CDR3 size: 12 residues. The CDR3 DNA reads TGTGCCAGCAGTACTAGCGGCGAGACCCAGTACTTC. It encodes CASSTSGETQYF.

A remark on this clonotype: Relative to the germline gene, one junction end is altered; a read error may explain this. The chain is built from TRBV7-7 and TRBJ1-6, with no clear D. There are 13 residues in the CDR3. The germline CDR1 and CDR2 sequences are SSHAT and FNYEAQ (reference sequence). The DNA for the CDR3 is TGTGCCAGCAGCCCCAGTCGTTATTCACCCCTTCACTTT. Translation gives CASSPSRYSPLHF.

By share of the sample, this clonotype is medium-sized. CDR3 sequence reads: CATSRDTVNTEAFF. In nucleotides, the CDR3 is TGTGCCACCAGCAGAGATACGGTGAACACTGAAGCTTTCTTT. This rearrangement joins TRBV15 to TRBJ1-1; no firm D call. In germline, CDR1 is LNHNV, CDR2 YYDKDF (reference sequence). V dropped 0 bases and J dropped 0 bases, with 5 bases sitting between them. The CDR3 is 14 residues long. The whole variable domain, remainder taken from reference TRBV15 and TRBJ1-1, is DAMVIQNPRYQVTQFGKPVTLSCSQTLNHNVMYWYQQKSSQAPKLLFHYYDKDFNNEADTPDNFQSRRPNTSFCFLDIRSPGLGDTAMYLCATSRDTVNTEAFFGQGTRLTVV.

This chain joins TRBV7-8 and TRBJ2-5, with D tentatively TRBD2 (5 bases). With 3 bases removed from V and 11 bases from J, the gap between germline ends came to 16 bases. CDR1 and CDR2 from the germline V gene are SGHVS and FQNEAQ. This CDR3 contains 13 residues. In DNA, the CDR3 is TGTGCCAGCAGCTTCGGGCCGAGGGCCGAACAGTACTTC. This gives the protein CASSFGPRAEQYF.

This clonotype has ten or more counts. The chain couples TRBV28 to TRBJ2-3; the D call may be TRBD1 or TRBD2 (6 bases each). CDR1 and CDR2 from the germline V gene are MDHEN and SYDVKM. With 0 bases removed from V and 6 bases from J, the gap between germline ends came to 10 bases. The CDR3 is 14 amino acids. The CDR3 nucleotides are TGTGCCAGCAGTTTATGGGGGGGCGCGGATACGCAGTATTTT. Translating it yields CASSLWGGADTQYF. Based on the CDR3 plus reference TRBV28 and TRBJ2-3, the full variable domain is DVKVTQSSRYLVKRTGEKVFLECVQDMDHENMFWYRQDPGLGLRLIYFSYDVKMKEKGDIPEGYSVSREKKERFSLILESASTNQTSMYLCASSLWGGADTQYFGPGTRLTVL.

As for this clonotype: One end of the junction does not line up with germline, which may come from a read error. The rearrangement joins TRBV9 to TRBJ1-6; no clear D. Germline loops: CDR1 SGDLS, CDR2 YYNGEE. The CDR3 length is 16 residues. The CDR3 sequence is CANSVAIGRSGSPLHF. The DNA of the CDR3 is TGTGCCAACAGCGTAGCAATAGGTAGGAGTGGATCACCCCTCCACTTT.

The V and J genes are TRBV20-1 and TRBJ1-2, with 10 positions matching TRBD1. V shed 6 bases and J 1 base; nucleotides not matched to a gene: 8. The CDR3 totals 15 residues. Germline V gene lookup returns CDR1 DFQATT and CDR2 SNEGSKA (reference sequence). CDR3 region: CSAAGQGPNNYGYTF. The CDR3 nucleotides read TGCAGTGCCGCGGGACAGGGGCCGAATAACTATGGCTACACCTTC.

V and J are TRBV11-1 and TRBJ1-3; 9 bases fit TRBD1. Per the germline V gene, CDR1 is SGHAT and CDR2 is FQDESV (reference sequence). This CDR3 has 16 amino acids. Trimming at V came to 5 bases and at J to 8 bases, leaving 13 bases not matched to a gene. CDR3 nucleotides: TGTGCCAGCAGCGCACCCGGGACAGGGACGGTAGACACCATATATTTT. It is translated as CASSAPGTGTVDTIYF.

This chain links TRBV20-1 with TRBJ1-2; tentatively, D is TRBD1 (5 bases). V gave up 0 bases and J gave up 8 bases, with 19 bases separating them. The CDR3 extends over 15 amino acids. The V gene's germline CDR1 is DFQATT and CDR2 SNEGSKA (reference sequence). CDR3: CSAREPGRQLRGYTF. In DNA, the CDR3 is TGCAGTGCTAGAGAGCCAGGGAGGCAGTTACGGGGCTACACCTTC.

Regarding this clonotype: No conserved phenylalanine or tryptophan ends this CDR3, so it is likely a read error. DNA for the CDR3: TGTGCCAGTAGTACCTGGGGACACTTCGAGCAGTACCTC. This translates into CASSTWGHFEQYL. V gene TRBV19 combines with J gene TRBJ2-7, with D possibly TRBD1 on 6 matching bases. The CDR3 spans 13 residues. CDR1 and CDR2 from the germline V gene are LNHDA and SQIVND (reference sequence). V was shortened by 4 bases and J by 6 bases, with 13 bases between the two germline ends.

This chain uses TRBV7-3 with TRBJ2-1, with D perhaps being TRBD1 or TRBD2 (5 bases each). The V end lost 2 bases, the J end lost 0 bases, and 11 bases lay between the germline ends. This CDR3 region has 16 residues. Germline CDR1 SGHTA, CDR2 FQGTGA. CDR3 sequence (DNA): TGTGCCAGCAGCTTAGGGGGTTTTAGCTCCTACAATGAGCAGTTCTTC. Protein sequence: CASSLGGFSSYNEQFF.

This sequence joins TRBV9 and TRBJ2-1; D remains ambiguous. The V gene's germline CDR1 is SGDLS and CDR2 YYNGEE. The CDR3 length is 13 residues. V dropped 0 bases and J dropped 5 bases, with 6 bases sitting between them. DNA of the CDR3: TGTGCCAGCAGCGTAGGGCCCCACAATGAGCAGTTCTTC. Translated, it gives CASSVGPHNEQFF.